Here is one T cell receptor (beta chain) with its context. No antigen is known for it. Some clones are missing from TCRdb's copy, which holds only in-frame ones; the method was immunoSEQ multiplex PCR. The profile shows some 60,000 clones, approximately 80% of them singletons. This CDR3 is 16 amino acids long. Trimming left V 5 bases short and J 0 bases short, with 15 bases between. CDR1 and CDR2 from the germline V gene are MGHRA and YSYEKL. The sample comes from a study of radiotherapy plus CTLA-4 blockade in lung cancer. Background on the study: Disease control reached about 28%, with objective responses in roughly 17%. Study-wide results and limits: Tumor-derived TCR clones expanded in blood after radiotherapy plus ipilimumab.

The study treated chemo-refractory metastatic non-small-cell lung cancer patients with focal radiation plus ipilimumab CTLA-4 blockade. The source was peripheral blood, collected from a patient treated with radiotherapy plus ipilimumab. The chain employs TRBV4-1 and TRBJ2-3, with D possibly being TRBD2 (6 bases). The clonotype was recovered from a human donor with non-small cell lung cancer who had a complete response to radiotherapy plus ipilimumab. DNA for the CDR3: TGCGCCAGCAGCAGCGACCTAGCGACTAGCACAGATACGCAGTATTTT. As protein: CASSSDLATSTDTQYF.